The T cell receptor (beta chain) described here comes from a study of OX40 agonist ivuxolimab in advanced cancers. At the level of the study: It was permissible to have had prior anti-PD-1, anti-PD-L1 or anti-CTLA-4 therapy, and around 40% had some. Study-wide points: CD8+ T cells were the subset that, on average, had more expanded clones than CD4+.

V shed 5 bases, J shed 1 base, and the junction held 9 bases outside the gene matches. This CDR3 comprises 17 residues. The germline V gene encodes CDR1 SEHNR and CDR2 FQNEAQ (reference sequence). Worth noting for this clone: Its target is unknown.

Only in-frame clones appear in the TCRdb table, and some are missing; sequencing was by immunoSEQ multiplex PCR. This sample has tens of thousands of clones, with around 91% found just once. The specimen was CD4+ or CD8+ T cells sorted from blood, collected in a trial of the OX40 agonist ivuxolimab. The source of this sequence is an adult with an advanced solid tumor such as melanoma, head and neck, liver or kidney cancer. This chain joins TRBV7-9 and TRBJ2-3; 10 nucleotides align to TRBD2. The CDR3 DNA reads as TGTGCCAGCAGCCCAAGAGGACTAGCGGCCGGCACAGATACGCAGTATTTT. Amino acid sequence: CASSPRGLAAGTDTQYF.